This T cell receptor (beta chain) was identified in a study of T-cell reconstitution after alpha-beta-depleted transplantation in children. Study findings and constraints: Several hundred expanded graft clones reportedly gave rise to the alpha-beta T cells present about two months after transplant. Diversity and T-cell counts at one year after transplant derived mostly from new T cells.

With 0 bases removed from V and 0 bases from J, the gap between germline ends came to 8 bases. This CDR3 has 15 amino acids. Germline lookup yields CDR1 LGHNA and CDR2 YNFKEQ. A remark on this clonotype: The antigen remains undetermined.

Preparation of the TCRbeta library involved a method that used unique molecular identifiers. Each CDR3 protein gets one entry after TCRdb re-called the PCR reads with MiXCR. This table holds about 290,000 distinct CDR3 sequences, 6% to 10% found once. The starting material was peripheral blood, obtained 360 days after TCRalphabeta/CD19-depleted stem cell transplant. The gene calls are TRBV4-2 and TRBJ1-2; D gene unclear. The TCR was taken from a female patient aged 2 to 10 who had a stem cell transplant for Fanconi anemia, so the T cells may come from the graft donor. The CDR3 loop reads CASSQEYRANYGYTF. The CDR3 DNA reads TGTGCCAGCAGCCAAGAATACCGAGCTAACTATGGCTACACCTTC.